The 2 T cell receptor beta chains in this list originate from one sample, sequenced in a study of T cells in Graves' hyperthyroidism and ophthalmopathy (dated by TCRdb to about 2019). The method was multiplex PCR. The instrument given in TCRdb is Illumina HiSeq 2000. The TCR beta CDR3 regions were amplified from RNA transcripts. A first-round RT-PCR of the TCR CDR3 used the HTBI primer set with the Qiagen OneStep RT-PCR kit. Using fastp at Q25 and MiXCR, TCRdb reprocessed the public reads and kept productive beta chains. Rows with a matching CDR3 protein are joined into one entry that keeps the most common DNA and genes. The sample profile shows approximately 610,000 distinct CDR3 sequences; over 15% of them were found once. Of the sample, around 19% falls within the top ten clones. The sample comprised blood. These receptors were collected from a woman under 30 with Graves' hyperthyroidism.

This sequence joins TRBV20-1 and TRBJ1-4, with D possibly matching TRBD1 (6 bases). Trimming cost V 1 base and J 8 bases, with 14 bases left between them. Germline loops: CDR1 DFQATT, CDR2 SNEGSKA (reference sequence). The CDR3 covers 14 residues. The CDR3 DNA reads TGCAGTGCTAGAGTTGGGGGGGCAGGAGAAAAACTGTTTTTT. Translation: CSARVGGAGEKLFF.

CDR3 loop: CASSYRTGSEAFF. The CDR3 DNA reads TGTGCCAGCAGTTACAGAACAGGATCTGAAGCTTTCTTT. This sequence joins TRBV6-9 and TRBJ1-1, with a weak D call TRBD1 (5 bases). V was cut by 3 bases and J by 6 bases, with 11 bases left in between. This CDR3 contains 13 residues. Germline values: CDR1 MNHGY, CDR2 SVAAGI.